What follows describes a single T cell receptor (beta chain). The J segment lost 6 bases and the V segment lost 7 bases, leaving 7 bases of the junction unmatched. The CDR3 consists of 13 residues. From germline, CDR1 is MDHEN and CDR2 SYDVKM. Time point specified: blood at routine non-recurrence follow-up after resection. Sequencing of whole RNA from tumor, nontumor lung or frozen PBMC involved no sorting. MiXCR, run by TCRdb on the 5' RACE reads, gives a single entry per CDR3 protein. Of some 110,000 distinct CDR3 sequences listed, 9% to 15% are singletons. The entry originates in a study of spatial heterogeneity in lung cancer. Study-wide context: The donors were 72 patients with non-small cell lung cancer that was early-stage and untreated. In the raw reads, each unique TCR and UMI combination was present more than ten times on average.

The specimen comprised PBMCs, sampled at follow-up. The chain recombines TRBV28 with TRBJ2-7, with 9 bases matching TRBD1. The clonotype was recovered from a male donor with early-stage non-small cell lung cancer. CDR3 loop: CASNTGGAGEQYF. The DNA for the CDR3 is TGTGCCAGCAATACAGGGGGCGCGGGCGAGCAGTACTTC.